This TCR beta chain stems from a study of T-cell memory formation after mild COVID-19. About the study: TCR clusters were mostly donor specific.

5'RACE with constant-segment primers built TCRalpha and TCRbeta cDNA libraries with UMIs. MiXCR, applied by TCRdb to the 5' RACE reads, yields one record per CDR3 protein. Counted here are under 400,000 distinct CDR3 sequences, over 25% occurring once; the ten biggest clones make up around an eighth. Source material: PBMCs or a T cell subset sorted from them (not recorded which). This clonotype was obtained from an adult woman who had mild COVID-19 (a few samples of this study predate the infection). Cell type and time point are not known.

In DNA, the CDR3 is TGTGCCAGCAGTTTTACAGGCTACAATGAGCAGTTCTTC. Protein sequence: CASSFTGYNEQFF. The chain recombines TRBV12-3 or TRBV12-4 with TRBJ2-1; weak D call: TRBD1 (5 bases). Trimming removed 3 bases from V and 3 bases from J, with 6 bases in between. This CDR3 is built from 13 residues.